This TCR beta chain was obtained from a study of monozygotic twins with cystic fibrosis. Background on the study: Libraries were built from approximately 3 micrograms of fragmented DNA using about 14 PCR cycles.

The table came from immunoSEQ multiplex PCR; TCRdb's copy has only in-frame clones and leaves some out. Found here are 34,000 or so clones, 92% of them singletons; the top ten hold roughly 0.9%. Findings and caveats of the study: V usage most resembled the co-twin in 13 of 16 pairs. Monozygotic CF twin pairs shared significantly more nucleotide-identical clonotypes than unrelated CF individuals did.

Per the germline V gene, CDR1 is LNHDA and CDR2 is SQIVND (reference sequence). Trimming removed 5 bases from V and 4 bases from J; junction bases left unmatched: 7. The length of the CDR3 is 15 residues. As regards this clone: The antigen is not known.

Sequences were obtained from blood. The TCR comes from a girl aged 2-9 years with cystic fibrosis. The chain joins TRBV19 to TRBJ2-1; 8 nucleotides align to TRBD2. The DNA for the CDR3 is TGTGCCAGTAGTTGGAGCGGGGGAGATTACAATGAGCAGTTCTTC. This gives the protein CASSWSGGDYNEQFF.